This T cell receptor (beta chain) was sequenced in a study of T cell repertoires in cytomegalovirus infection. At the level of the study: Public TCR beta signatures marked donors with CMV infection and the matching HLA.

This clonotype was counted at least ten times. A single record per CDR3 protein comes from TCRdb applying MiXCR to the reads. The data show 500,000 or so distinct CDR3 sequences, about 15% seen once. The V end was cut by 5 bases, the J end by 0 bases, with 14 bases between. In germline, CDR1 is MNHNS, CDR2 SASEGT. The length of the CDR3 is 15 residues. This receptor was obtained from a human donor in good health (CMV status not recorded). Some clones in this sample may be carry-over from other donors' samples. V gene TRBV6-1 combines with J gene TRBJ2-7, with D uncertain. The material sequenced was CD8+ T cells from PBMCs. CDR3 coding DNA: TGTGCCAGCAGTCCCGGTGACATCGACTCCTACGAGCAGTACTTC. Encoded protein: CASSPGDIDSYEQYF.